This TCR beta chain was observed in a study of cytomegalovirus exposure and HLA in healthy donors. The PCR contained 60 Vbeta and 13 Jbeta primers. Some clones are missing from TCRdb's copy, which holds only in-frame ones; the method was immunoSEQ multiplex PCR. The sample has some 150,000 clones, roughly 75% seen once; the top ten hold more than 2.5%. This CDR3 is 16 amino acids long. The germline V gene encodes CDR1 MGHRA and CDR2 YSYEKL. The V end lost 1 base, the J end lost 8 bases, and 17 bases lay between the germline ends. Sequencing used PBMCs. The clonotype comes from a man aged 35 to 55 in good health and CMV-seronegative. V usage is TRBV4-1 and J usage is TRBJ1-4; possibly TRBD1 for D (6 bases). The CDR3 sequence is CASSQVTKQGQEKLFF. CDR3 sequence (DNA): TGCGCCAGCAGCCAAGTTACGAAACAGGGTCAAGAAAAACTGTTTTTT.